This TCR beta chain was observed in a study of T cells in Graves' hyperthyroidism and ophthalmopathy. Broader study findings: Blood also carried most thyroid clonotypes expanded above 0.001.

Worth noting for this clonotype: Its target is not known.

Germline V gene data show CDR1 as DFQATT and CDR2 as SNEGSKA (reference sequence). The CDR3 contains 15 residues. Trimming took 8 bases from V and 5 from J; bases not matched to a gene: 13. Researchers took RNA transcripts and amplified the TCR beta CDR3 regions from them. Using the HTBI primer set, a first-round RT-PCR was run on the TCR CDR3. TCRdb ran MiXCR on the multiplex PCR reads and lists one entry per CDR3 protein. Among hundreds of thousands of distinct CDR3 sequences listed, around 14% were seen once. The receptor was isolated from a woman younger than 35 with Graves' hyperthyroidism. Sequencing was carried out using blood. This sequence joins TRBV20-1 and TRBJ2-7; 12 bases line up with TRBD1. The CDR3 loop is CSTNIPGQGAHEQYF. In nucleotides, the CDR3 is TGCAGTACTAATATACCGGGACAGGGGGCCCACGAGCAGTACTTC.